The clone carrying this T cell receptor (beta chain) was seen only once. The record originates from a study of beta chain features in type 1 diabetes. Sequencing targeted expressed TCRB transcripts, as all isolated RNA had been reverse transcribed. Approximately 3.7 million reads per sample on average were obtained from naive, central memory and regulatory T cell samples. Method: immunoSEQ multiplex PCR; TCRdb's copy keeps in-frame clones and lacks some. In the table there are around 180,000 clones, approximately 13% of which are singletons. Trimming pared 4 bases from V and 0 bases from J, leaving 18 bases between. Germline CDR1 is SGHNT and CDR2 is YYREEE (reference sequence). The CDR3 runs to 17 residues.

The clonotype originates from a woman in her late teens or twenties in good health. The material sequenced was central memory CD4+ T cells from blood. The rearrangement uses TRBV5-4 and TRBJ2-3, with a tentative D call TRBD1 (5 bases). The CDR3 DNA is TGTGCCAGCAGCACAAAGGGCAGGGCCCCTAGCACAGATACGCAGTATTTT. It is translated as CASSTKGRAPSTDTQYF.